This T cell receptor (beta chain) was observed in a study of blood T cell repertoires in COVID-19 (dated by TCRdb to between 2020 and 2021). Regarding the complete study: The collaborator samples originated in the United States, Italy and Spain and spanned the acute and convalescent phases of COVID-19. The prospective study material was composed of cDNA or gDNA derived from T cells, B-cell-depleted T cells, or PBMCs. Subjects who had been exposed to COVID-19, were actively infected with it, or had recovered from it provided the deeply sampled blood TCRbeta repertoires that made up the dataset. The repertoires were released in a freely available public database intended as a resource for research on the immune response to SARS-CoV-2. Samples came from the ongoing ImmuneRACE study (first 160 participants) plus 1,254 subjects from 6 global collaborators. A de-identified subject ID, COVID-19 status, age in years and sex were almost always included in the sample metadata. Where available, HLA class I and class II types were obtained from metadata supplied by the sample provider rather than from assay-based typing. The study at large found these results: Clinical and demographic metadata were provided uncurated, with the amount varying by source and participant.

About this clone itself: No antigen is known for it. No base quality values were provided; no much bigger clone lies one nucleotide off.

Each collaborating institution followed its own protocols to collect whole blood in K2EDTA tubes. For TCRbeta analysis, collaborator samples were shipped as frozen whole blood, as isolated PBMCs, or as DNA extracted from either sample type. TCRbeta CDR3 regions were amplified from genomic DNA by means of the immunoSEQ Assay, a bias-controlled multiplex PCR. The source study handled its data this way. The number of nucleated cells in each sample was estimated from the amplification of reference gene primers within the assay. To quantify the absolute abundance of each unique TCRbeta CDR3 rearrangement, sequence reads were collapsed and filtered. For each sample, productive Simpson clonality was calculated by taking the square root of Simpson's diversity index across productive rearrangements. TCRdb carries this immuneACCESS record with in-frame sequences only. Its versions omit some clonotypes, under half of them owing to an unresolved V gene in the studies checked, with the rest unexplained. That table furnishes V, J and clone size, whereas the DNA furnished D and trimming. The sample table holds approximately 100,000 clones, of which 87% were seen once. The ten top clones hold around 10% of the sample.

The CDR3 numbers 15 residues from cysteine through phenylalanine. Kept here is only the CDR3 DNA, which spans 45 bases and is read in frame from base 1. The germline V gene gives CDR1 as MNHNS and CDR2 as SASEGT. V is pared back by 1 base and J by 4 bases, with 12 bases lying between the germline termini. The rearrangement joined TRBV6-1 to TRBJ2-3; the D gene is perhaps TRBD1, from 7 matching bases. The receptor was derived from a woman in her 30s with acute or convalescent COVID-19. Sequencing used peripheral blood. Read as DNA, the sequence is TGTGCCAGCAGTGAAGGACAGGGAGGCTCAGATACGCAGTATTTT. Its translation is CASSEGQGGSDTQYF.